This T cell receptor beta chain is from a study of cytomegalovirus exposure and HLA in healthy donors. As regards this clone: Antigen: not known.

The V gene's germline CDR1 is SGHDN and CDR2 FVKESK. The length of the CDR3 is 13 residues. V was pared by 4 bases and J by 8 bases, with 14 bases between. The method was immunoSEQ multiplex PCR; TCRdb's version includes in-frame clones alone and lacks a portion of them. The top ten hold approximately 1.5% of the sample, which has 120,000 or so clones, about nine tenths seen once. Overall study findings and caveats: The study flagged roughly 160 TCR beta chains as cytomegalovirus-associated.

The rearrangement links TRBV14 to TRBJ1-2; tentative D call: TRBD1 (6 bases). Sequencing was carried out using PBMCs. The sequence came from a young man in good health and CMV-seronegative. The CDR3 loop reads CASSLNRVWGYTF. As DNA, the CDR3 is TGTGCCAGCAGCCTTAACAGGGTATGGGGCTACACCTTC.